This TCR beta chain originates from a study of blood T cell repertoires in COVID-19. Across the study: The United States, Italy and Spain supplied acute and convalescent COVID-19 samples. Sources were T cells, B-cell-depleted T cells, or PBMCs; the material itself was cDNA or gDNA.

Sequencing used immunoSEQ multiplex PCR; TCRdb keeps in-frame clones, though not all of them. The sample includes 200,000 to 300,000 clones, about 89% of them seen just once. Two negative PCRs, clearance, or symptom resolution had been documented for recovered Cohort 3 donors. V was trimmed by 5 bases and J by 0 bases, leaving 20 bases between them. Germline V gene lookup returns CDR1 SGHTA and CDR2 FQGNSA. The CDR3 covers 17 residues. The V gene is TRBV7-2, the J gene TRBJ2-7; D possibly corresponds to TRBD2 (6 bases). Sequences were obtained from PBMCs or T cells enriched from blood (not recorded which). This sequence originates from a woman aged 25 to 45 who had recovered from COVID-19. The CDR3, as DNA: TGTGCCAGCAGCCCCCGGTTAGCGGCCTGGGTCTCCTACGAGCAGTACTTC. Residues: CASSPRLAAWVSYEQYF.